The 29 T cell receptor beta chains below all came from one sample that was sequenced in a study of cytomegalovirus exposure and HLA in healthy donors. The PCR ran on 60 Vbeta and 13 Jbeta primers. TCRdb's copy holds only in-frame clones and misses some; the assay was immunoSEQ multiplex PCR. This repertoire shows 100,000 to 150,000 clones, 75% to 90% found once; its top ten account for more than 8%. The sequencing input was PBMCs. These receptors originate from a man aged 30 to 45 in good health and CMV-seropositive.

This clone was observed a single time. The V and J genes are TRBV19 and TRBJ2-1; the match to TRBD2 covers 11 bases. The trim removed 3 bases at V and 5 bases at J, leaving 6 bases unmatched. The CDR3 consists of 16 residues. Germline V gene lookup returns CDR1 LNHDA and CDR2 SQIVND (reference sequence). The CDR3 nucleotides read TGTGCCAGTAGTATGGGCCTAGCGGGGGGACACAATGAGCAGTTCTTC. Translation gives CASSMGLAGGHNEQFF. Using reference TRBV19 and TRBJ2-1 for the parts outside the CDR3, the full variable domain is DGGITQSPKYLFRKEGQNVTLSCEQNLNHDAMYWYRQDPGQGLRLIYYSQIVNDFQKGDIAEGYSVSREKKESFPLTVTSAQKNPTAFYLCASSMGLAGGHNEQFFGPGTRLTVL.

V and J are TRBV6-5 and TRBJ2-1; TRBD1 is a possible D gene (6 bases). Germline V gene sequence: CDR1 MNHEY, CDR2 SVGAGI. There are 12 residues in the CDR3. V was pared by 5 bases and J by 7 bases, with 9 bases between. CDR3 region: CASSTRGNEQFF. CDR3 coding DNA: TGTGCCAGCAGTACCAGGGGAAATGAGCAGTTCTTC.

This clone has only a few counts. V usage is TRBV27 and J usage is TRBJ2-3; D is unresolved. The CDR3 loop spans 15 amino acids. CDR1 is MNHEY, CDR2 SMNVEV, per germline (reference sequence). V lost 7 bases and J lost 1, with 15 bases in between. Here the CDR3 reads CASTSTSTGTDTQYF. Here the CDR3 DNA reads TGTGCCAGCACTTCGACATCCACGGGCACAGATACGCAGTATTTT.

This clone was picked up a small number of times. The chain combines TRBV2 with TRBJ1-2; D unresolved. Trimming pared 7 bases from V and 5 bases from J, leaving 11 bases between. Germline lookup yields CDR1 SNHLY and CDR2 FYNNEI. This CDR3 region has 12 residues. The CDR3 reads CASTGSSYGYTF. CDR3 sequence (DNA): TGTGCCAGCACGGGGAGTTCTTATGGCTACACCTTC.

V gene TRBV6-4 combines with J gene TRBJ2-3, with 14 bases fitting TRBD2. V lost 7 bases and J lost 9; bases outside the gene matches: 3. The length of the CDR3 is 13 residues. CDR1 MRHNA and CDR2 SNTAGT come from the germline V gene. CDR3 sequence reads: CASTGTSGGTQYF. The CDR3 bases are TGTGCCAGCACCGGGACTAGCGGGGGCACGCAGTATTTT.

V usage is TRBV5-6 and J usage is TRBJ2-7; D possibly corresponds to TRBD1 (6 bases). Trimming left V 0 bases short and J 0 bases short, with 13 bases between. The V gene's germline CDR1 is SGHDT and CDR2 YYEEEE. The CDR3 has 16 residues. This CDR3 is CASSLAGTPSSYEQYF. CDR3 bases: TGTGCCAGCAGCTTGGCCGGGACACCAAGCTCCTACGAGCAGTACTTC. The full variable domain, in which reference TRBV5-6 and TRBJ2-7 provide the parts outside the CDR3, is DAGVTQSPTHLIKTRGQQVTLRCSPKSGHDTVSWYQQALGQGPQFIFQYYEEEERQRGNFPDRFSGHQFPNYSSELNVNALLLGDSALYLCASSLAGTPSSYEQYFGPGTRLTVT.

J is TRBJ1-1 and V is TRBV6-1, with 8 bases aligning to TRBD1. This CDR3 is 15 amino acids long. Germline trimming cut 7 bases from V and 0 bases from J; bases unmatched to any gene: 7. Germline V gene lookup returns CDR1 MNHNS and CDR2 SASEGT. CDR3 DNA sequence: TGTGCCAGCACGGAACAGGGGGGATTGAACACTGAAGCTTTCTTT. Translated, it gives CASTEQGGLNTEAFF.

This chain uses TRBV11-2 with TRBJ1-2; D possibly corresponds to TRBD1 (6 bases). Germline V CDR1 and CDR2: SGHAT, FQNNGV. The CDR3 runs to 15 residues. Deletions cut 5 bases from V and 4 bases from J, with 17 bases between. The CDR3, as DNA: TGTGCCAGCAGCCCCAGGAGGGGAGGGGGCTATGGCTACACCTTC. Amino acids: CASSPRRGGGYGYTF.

The CDR3 DNA follows: TGTGCCAGCTCACTCCTAGGAGATCAAAAGAGCTCTGGAAACACCATATATTTT. As protein: CASSLLGDQKSSGNTIYF. The chain carries TRBV18 and TRBJ1-3; D is unresolved. CDR1 KGHSH and CDR2 LQKENI come from the germline V gene. The CDR3 loop spans 18 amino acids. The germline V and J ends were trimmed by 4 bases and 0 bases, with 19 bases remaining between them.

The V and J genes are TRBV6-4 and TRBJ2-1, with 7 bases lining up with TRBD2. Losses at the gene ends were 0 bases for V and 4 bases for J; bases not matched to a gene: 0. Germline CDR1 is MRHNA and CDR2 is SNTAGT. CDR3 length equals 14 residues. CDR3 nucleotides: TGTGCCAGCAGTGACTCGGGGGGGTACAATGAGCAGTTCTTC. This gives the protein CASSDSGGYNEQFF.

This chain joins TRBV4-1 and TRBJ2-3; possible D gene TRBD2, 6 bases. In germline, CDR1 is MGHRA, CDR2 YSYEKL. The V end was cut by 4 bases, the J end by 3 bases, with 17 bases between. This CDR3 is built from 16 residues. This CDR3 is CASSRAMASVTDTQYF. The CDR3 DNA reads TGCGCCAGCAGCCGGGCGATGGCTAGCGTAACAGATACGCAGTATTTT.

In this sample, this clone turned up a few times. This rearrangement joins TRBV18 to TRBJ2-5, with a possible D match to TRBD1 (5 bases). Germline V gene lookup returns CDR1 KGHSH and CDR2 LQKENI. Trimming shortened V by 0 bases and J by 5 bases, and 16 bases separated the two germline ends. The CDR3 contains 16 residues. CDR3: CASSPPKGQPGETQYF. The CDR3 coding sequence is TGTGCCAGCTCACCACCGAAGGGTCAGCCAGGGGAGACCCAGTACTTC.

CDR3 region: CASSARTGGAPHNSPLHF. In nucleotides, the CDR3 is TGTGCCAGCAGCGCAAGGACAGGGGGCGCACCCCATAATTCACCCCTCCACTTT. The rearrangement joins TRBV11-1 to TRBJ1-6; TRBD1 matches at 11 bases. The CDR3 is 18 amino acids. Germline V gene sequence: CDR1 SGHAT, CDR2 FQDESV (reference sequence). J gave up 5 bases and V 5 bases, and 11 bases lay outside the gene matches.

This chain joins TRBV2 and TRBJ2-3; 8 bases line up with TRBD2. Germline assignment: CDR1 SNHLY and CDR2 FYNNEI. The CDR3 extends over 14 amino acids. With 10 bases clipped from V and 2 bases from J, the junction kept 8 bases outside the gene matches. The CDR3 reads CAIPTSDYTDTQYF. The CDR3 DNA is TGTGCCATTCCGACTAGCGACTACACAGATACGCAGTATTTT. The full variable domain, with the rest looked up from reference TRBV2 and TRBJ2-3, is EPEVTQTPSHQVTQMGQEVILRCVPISNHLYFYWYRQILGQKVEFLVSFYNNEISEKSEIFDDQFSVERPDGSNFTLKIRSTKLEDSAMYFCAIPTSDYTDTQYFGPGTRLTVL.

The chain is built from TRBV6-5 and TRBJ1-1; the match to TRBD1 covers 8 bases. In germline, CDR1 is MNHEY, CDR2 SVGAGI. Trimming took 7 bases from V and 2 from J; bases not matched to a gene: 6. This CDR3 has 14 amino acids. The CDR3 DNA reads TGTGCCAGCACCGACGGACAGGGAAACACTGAAGCTTTCTTT. Protein product: CASTDGQGNTEAFF.

The chain carries TRBV7-3 and TRBJ2-7, with 7 bases aligning to TRBD2. The CDR3 spans 13 residues. Germline values: CDR1 SGHTA, CDR2 FQGTGA. Unmatched junction bases numbered 2, after V lost 0 bases and J lost 6 bases. The CDR3 here is CASSLTGGAEQYF. The CDR3 nucleotides read TGTGCCAGCAGCTTAACGGGAGGGGCCGAGCAGTACTTC. Together with reference TRBV7-3 and TRBJ2-7, the CDR3 gives the full variable domain: GAGVSQTPSNKVTEKGKYVELRCDPISGHTALYWYRQSLGQGPEFLIYFQGTGAADDSGLPNDRFFAVRPEGSVSTLKIQRTERGDSAVYLCASSLTGGAEQYFGPGTRLTVT.

Only a few counts were recorded for this clone. This chain connects TRBV2 to TRBJ1-2; 10 bases are shared with TRBD1. This CDR3 is 16 amino acids long. Trimming took 7 bases from V and 7 from J; bases not matched to a gene: 15. Germline V gene sequence: CDR1 SNHLY, CDR2 FYNNEI. CDR3 sequence: CASTGGQGRNVPGYTF. The CDR3 region has the DNA TGTGCCAGCACCGGGGGACAGGGGCGGAACGTTCCTGGCTACACCTTC.

The chain carries TRBV2 and TRBJ1-4; tentatively, D is TRBD1 (5 bases). CDR3 length: 16 amino acids. Germline-derived CDR1 and CDR2 are SNHLY and FYNNEI. Trimming took off 2 bases at V and 0 bases at J, with 10 bases between the two ends. The CDR3 here is CASSERLTATNEKLFF. CDR3 nucleotides: TGTGCCAGCAGTGAACGGTTGACAGCAACTAATGAAAAACTGTTTTTT. The variable domain in full, completed from reference TRBV2 and TRBJ1-4, reads EPEVTQTPSHQVTQMGQEVILRCVPISNHLYFYWYRQILGQKVEFLVSFYNNEISEKSEIFDDQFSVERPDGSNFTLKIRSTKLEDSAMYFCASSERLTATNEKLFFGSGTQLSVL.

J is TRBJ1-2 and V is TRBV7-9; weak D call: TRBD1 (5 bases). The CDR3 consists of 14 residues. Trimming shortened V by 2 bases and J by 5 bases, and 12 bases separated the two germline ends. CDR1 and CDR2 (germline): SEHNR, FQNEAQ (reference sequence). In nucleotides, the CDR3 is TGTGCCAGCAGCTTATGGGGGGGTCGGTATGGCTACACCTTC. It is translated as CASSLWGGRYGYTF.

This clone has only one observation. The J gene is TRBJ2-1, the V gene TRBV25-1; TRBD1 matches at 9 bases. The CDR3 loop spans 16 amino acids. The germline CDR1 and CDR2 sequences are MGHDK and SYGVNS. V dropped 4 bases and J dropped 8; count of bases not matched to a gene: 12. The CDR3 reads CASSATGTGFLDEQFF. The CDR3 DNA is TGTGCCAGCAGTGCCACCGGGACAGGGTTCCTAGATGAGCAGTTCTTC.

This clone was detected a few times. The rearrangement joins TRBV5-1 to TRBJ1-1; D is ambiguous. The V and J ends lost 4 bases and 1 base respectively, with 11 bases between them. Germline lookup yields CDR1 SGHRS and CDR2 YFSETQ. CDR3 length: 14 amino acids. The CDR3 protein is CASSAARENTEAFF. CDR3 nucleotide sequence: TGCGCCAGCAGCGCGGCCCGGGAGAACACTGAAGCTTTCTTT.

The chain links TRBV30 to TRBJ2-5, with TRBD1 matching over 8 bases. Germline V lookup: CDR1 GTSNPN, CDR2 SVGIG (reference sequence). The V segment lost 2 bases and the J segment 5 bases; nucleotides outside the gene matches: 4. The CDR3 runs to 13 residues. CDR3 amino acids: CAWSYRGTETQYF. In nucleotides, the CDR3 is TGTGCCTGGAGTTACAGGGGGACGGAGACCCAGTACTTC.

V gene TRBV5-6 combines with J gene TRBJ2-7; 8 positions match TRBD1. J gave up 5 bases and V 5 bases, and 6 bases lay outside the gene matches. The CDR3 contains 13 residues. The germline CDR1 and CDR2 sequences are SGHDT and YYEEEE. CDR3 coding DNA: TGTGCCAGCAGTTTCGACAGGGGCAACGAGCAGTACTTC. Its translation: CASSFDRGNEQYF. Based on the CDR3 plus reference TRBV5-6 and TRBJ2-7, the full variable domain is DAGVTQSPTHLIKTRGQQVTLRCSPKSGHDTVSWYQQALGQGPQFIFQYYEEEERQRGNFPDRFSGHQFPNYSSELNVNALLLGDSALYLCASSFDRGNEQYFGPGTRLTVT.

This chain uses TRBV6-5 with TRBJ1-5; D may be TRBD1 (5 bases). Germline CDR1 is MNHEY and CDR2 is SVGAGI. The CDR3 loop spans 13 amino acids. V was trimmed by 6 bases and J by 4 bases, leaving 10 bases between them. Here the CDR3 DNA reads TGTGCCAGCAGACAAAACAGGAATCAGCCCCAGCATTTT. This translates into CASRQNRNQPQHF.

This rearrangement joins TRBV11-2 to TRBJ1-1; tentatively, D is TRBD1 (6 bases). The CDR3 loop spans 14 amino acids. Trimming removed 8 bases from V and 8 bases from J, with 21 bases in between. Germline-derived CDR1 and CDR2 are SGHAT and FQNNGV. The CDR3 coding sequence is TGTGCCAGCTCCCTCGTAGGACAGTTCATCGAAGCTTTCTTT. Its protein is CASSLVGQFIEAFF. The full variable domain, its missing parts supplied by reference TRBV11-2 and TRBJ1-1, is EAGVAQSPRYKIIEKRQSVAFWCNPISGHATLYWYQQILGQGPKLLIQFQNNGVVDDSQLPKDRFSAERLKGVDSTLKIQPAKLEDSAVYLCASSLVGQFIEAFFGQGTRLTVV.

The chain couples TRBV6-5 to TRBJ1-6; no reliable D call. The CDR3 is 15 amino acids. Germline CDR1 is MNHEY and CDR2 is SVGAGI. V shed 1 base and J shed 7 bases, with 11 bases lying between them. The chain's CDR3 is CASSYYGRENSPLHF. CDR3 DNA: TGTGCCAGCAGTTACTATGGGAGGGAGAATTCACCCCTCCACTTT.

The J gene is TRBJ2-1, the V gene TRBV7-9; the match to TRBD1 covers 10 bases. Germline lookup yields CDR1 SEHNR and CDR2 FQNEAQ (reference sequence). The CDR3 totals 12 residues. J was trimmed by 14 bases and V by 0 bases; bases with no gene match: 1. The CDR3 DNA follows: TGTGCCAGCAGCTTAGCCGGGACAGGGGAGTTCTTC. This gives the protein CASSLAGTGEFF.

V gene TRBV5-1 combines with J gene TRBJ1-4, with a tentative D call TRBD1 (6 bases). Germline V CDR1 and CDR2: SGHRS, YFSETQ. The V end lost 3 bases, the J end lost 5 bases, and 17 bases lay between the germline ends. The CDR3 sequence is 16 residues long. Written as DNA, the CDR3 is TGCGCCAGCAGCTCCTTTGGAGACAGGTCGAATGAAAAACTGTTTTTT. It yields the protein CASSSFGDRSNEKLFF.

V usage is TRBV11-2 and J usage is TRBJ2-5, with TRBD1 identical over 8 bases. The V gene end was trimmed by 5 bases and the J gene end by 3 bases; junction bases not matched to a gene: 8. Germline lookup yields CDR1 SGHAT and CDR2 FQNNGV. The CDR3 has 15 residues. CDR3 nucleotide sequence: TGTGCCAGCAGCCTGGGGGACAGGAAAAAAGAGACCCAGTACTTC. It codes for CASSLGDRKKETQYF. Together with reference TRBV11-2 and TRBJ2-5, the CDR3 gives the full variable domain: EAGVAQSPRYKIIEKRQSVAFWCNPISGHATLYWYQQILGQGPKLLIQFQNNGVVDDSQLPKDRFSAERLKGVDSTLKIQPAKLEDSAVYLCASSLGDRKKETQYFGPGTRLLVL.